A selection of T cell receptor beta chains follows, all from one sample in a study of blood T cell repertoires in COVID-19. Profiling relied on immunoSEQ multiplex PCR, and the TCRdb table lists in-frame clones only, not all of them. This sample has 150,000 to 200,000 clones; roughly 86% occur once, and the top ten carry roughly 1.5%. The sample comprised peripheral blood. These receptor sequences come from a woman between 45 and 60 years old with acute or convalescent COVID-19. CDR3s include the opening cysteine and the closing phenylalanine or tryptophan. A D gene is named only where the DNA matches it firmly. Size is stated for part of the rows, as once, few or many counts, or as a class when the clone is expanded.

v_call	d_call	j_call	clone_size	cdr3_nt	cdr3_aa
TRBV7-2	-	TRBJ1-6	-	TGTGCCAGCAGCTTAGCTACAGTGTCACCCCTCCACTTT	CASSLATVSPLHF
TRBV4-1	-	TRBJ2-7	-	TGCGCCAGCAGCCAAGCCCCGCCCGGGACGGGACACTACGAGCAGTACTTC	CASSQAPPGTGHYEQYF
TRBV29-1	TRBD1	TRBJ2-5	-	TGCAGCGGCAGAGGGACAGGGGGTTTAGAGACCCAGTACTTC	CSGRGTGGLETQYF
TRBV7-2	-	TRBJ2-3	few	TGTGCCAGCAGTAGCTACACAGATACGCAGTATTTT	CASSSYTDTQYF
TRBV6-5	-	TRBJ1-1	-	TGTGCCAGCAGTTACTCGGCCTCTTCCAACACTGAAGCTTTCTTT	CASSYSASSNTEAFF
TRBV28	TRBD1	TRBJ1-1	-	TGTGCCAGCTTCTCCTGGGGGACAGGGGTCAGTGAAGCTTTCTTT	CASFSWGTGVSEAFF
TRBV2	-	TRBJ1-2	-	TGTGCCAGCAGTGAAGACGGGGGAGGGGACTATGGCTACACCTTC	CASSEDGGGDYGYTF
TRBV3-1/TRBV3-2	-	TRBJ1-2	once	TGTGCCAGCAGCCAAGGGACTCAGGGGCAGGGTAACTATGGCTACACCTTC	CASSQGTQGQGNYGYTF
TRBV30	-	TRBJ1-1	-	TGTGCCTGGAGTGTCTCCAGTGAAGCTTTCTTT	CAWSVSSEAFF
TRBV5-5	-	TRBJ2-5	-	TGTGCCAGCAGTCCCAGGCCCTCCGAGACCCAGTACTTC	CASSPRPSETQYF
TRBV10-2	TRBD1	TRBJ2-5	-	TGCGCCAGCAGTGAGCGACAGGGGGCAGAGACCCAGTACTTC	CASSERQGAETQYF
TRBV5-8	TRBD2	TRBJ2-1	-	TGTGCCAGCAGCCCCGGACTAGCGGGAGGTAATGAGCAGTTCTTC	CASSPGLAGGNEQFF
TRBV5-1	-	TRBJ2-5	-	TGCGCCAGCGCTTTCGGGGGAGAGACCCAGTACTTC	CASAFGGETQYF
TRBV20-1	-	TRBJ2-1	-	TGCAGTGCTATCCGGGGCAATGAGCAGTTCTTC	CSAIRGNEQFF
TRBV19	-	TRBJ2-3	-	TGTGCCAGTAGTATGTTGGACAGCCGCCAAGATACGCAGTATTTT	CASSMLDSRQDTQYF
TRBV19	-	TRBJ2-4	-	TGTGCCAGTAGCCTCGCAGGGGCCGGTGCCATTCAGTACTTC	CASSLAGAGAIQYF
TRBV19	TRBD1	TRBJ1-2	-	TGTGCCAGTAGTATGGGGACAGCTGCTAACTATGGCTACACCTTC	CASSMGTAANYGYTF
TRBV19	-	TRBJ1-3	-	TGTGCCAGTAGTATTCAGCCCGGGGGAAACACCATATATTTT	CASSIQPGGNTIYF
TRBV7-9	-	TRBJ1-3	-	TGTGCCAGCAGCTTTGGCAGGGTCACTGGAAACACCATATATTTT	CASSFGRVTGNTIYF
TRBV30	TRBD1	TRBJ1-2	-	TGTGCCTTCCAGGAGGGACAGGTTAGCTCTCGGGGCTACACCTTC	CAFQEGQVSSRGYTF
TRBV7-8	-	TRBJ1-1	-	TGTGCCAGCAGCCTGGAGGGGAACACTGAAGCTTTCTTT	CASSLEGNTEAFF
TRBV30	-	TRBJ2-2	-	TGTGCCTGGAGTGTATCCGGGAGTATGTCCGGGGAGCTGTTTTTT	CAWSVSGSMSGELFF
TRBV5-5	TRBD1	TRBJ2-7	-	TGTGCCAGCAGCTGGGTGGGACAGGGCGGTAACGAGCAGTACTTC	CASSWVGQGGNEQYF
TRBV10-2	-	TRBJ2-7	-	TGCGCCAGCAGTGAGATGGGCAGGGGTTCCGAGCAGTACTTC	CASSEMGRGSEQYF
TRBV24-1	-	TRBJ2-2	-	TGTGCCACCAGTGCCGTAGTCGGGGAGCTGTTTTTT	CATSAVVGELFF
TRBV6-2/TRBV6-3	-	TRBJ1-2	-	TGTGCCAGCAGTTACTTCCAGAATGATGGCTACACCTTC	CASSYFQNDGYTF
TRBV24-1	-	TRBJ1-1	-	TGTGCCACCAGACAGGGAGGGGACACTGAAGCTTTCTTT	CATRQGGDTEAFF
TRBV25-1	-	TRBJ1-2	-	TGTGCCAGCAGTGAAACAGGGTGGGGGCACTATGGCTACACCTTC	CASSETGWGHYGYTF
TRBV6-2/TRBV6-3	TRBD1	TRBJ1-1	-	TGTGCCAGCAGCCAAACCGGGACAGGCAGAATGAACACTGAAGCTTTCTTT	CASSQTGTGRMNTEAFF
TRBV7-2	-	TRBJ1-2	-	TGTGCCAGCAGCTTATCGGACGGGGGCTATGGCTACACCTTC	CASSLSDGGYGYTF
TRBV7-9	TRBD2	TRBJ2-1	-	TGTGCCAGCGAATTAACCGGGACTAGCGGGCCATCCTACAATGAGCAGTTCTTC	CASELTGTSGPSYNEQFF
TRBV9	TRBD2	TRBJ2-3	-	TGTGCCAGCAGCGTAGAGGGCGGGAGCCGTCGCACAGATACGCAGTATTTT	CASSVEGGSRRTDTQYF
TRBV11-3	TRBD1	TRBJ1-1	-	TGTGCCAGCAGCTCCGACAGGGGGCAATGGATTGAAGCTTTCTTT	CASSSDRGQWIEAFF
TRBV29-1	TRBD2	TRBJ2-1	once	TGCAGCGTCGATAAAGGACTAGCGGGGGTCTACAATGAGCAGTTCTTC	CSVDKGLAGVYNEQFF
TRBV5-1	-	TRBJ1-6	few	TGCGCCAGCAGCTTGGGAGGTTCCTATAATTCACCCCTCCACTTT	CASSLGGSYNSPLHF
TRBV7-9	-	TRBJ1-4	-	TGTGCCAGCAGCTTGGGGAGGGCTAATGAAAAACTGTTTTTT	CASSLGRANEKLFF
TRBV4-3	TRBD1	TRBJ1-2	-	TGCGCCAGCAGCCAAGGAGGACAGGGCGGTTATGGCTACACCTTC	CASSQGGQGGYGYTF
TRBV19	TRBD1	TRBJ2-2	-	TGTGCCAGTAGTGACAGGGGAACCGGGGAGCTGTTTTTT	CASSDRGTGELFF
TRBV18	TRBD1	TRBJ2-7	-	TGTGCCAGCTCACCAGTAGAAGGACAGGGGTTTGTCGAGCAGTACTTC	CASSPVEGQGFVEQYF
TRBV6-5	-	TRBJ1-1	-	TGTGCCAGCAGTTACGCCCATCGGGACACTGAAGCTTTCTTT	CASSYAHRDTEAFF
TRBV2	-	TRBJ2-3	-	TGTGCCAGCAGCTCCAGACTGACAGTTTCCGCCACAGATACGCAGTATTTT	CASSSRLTVSATDTQYF
TRBV6-5	-	TRBJ2-3	-	TGTGCCAGCAGTTACCTACCGGACTATGATACGCAGTATTTT	CASSYLPDYDTQYF
TRBV18	-	TRBJ2-7	-	TGTGCCAGCTCACCCCTGCCTAGCTCCTACGAGCAGTACTTC	CASSPLPSSYEQYF
TRBV10-3	-	TRBJ1-1	-	TGTGCCATCAGCCCGGACGGACTAAACACTGAAGCTTTCTTT	CAISPDGLNTEAFF
TRBV21-1	-	TRBJ2-7	-	TGTGCCAGCAGAAAAGCGGCCGGGGGGTGGGAGCAGTACTTC	CASRKAAGGWEQYF
TRBV30	-	TRBJ2-2	-	TGTGCCTCCCCCCCGGACAGTAACACCGGGGAGCTGTTTTTT	CASPPDSNTGELFF
TRBV11-2	TRBD1	TRBJ1-1	-	TGTGCCAGCAGCGCCCCGACAGGGATAAACACTGAAGCTTTCTTT	CASSAPTGINTEAFF
TRBV11-2	-	TRBJ2-1	-	TGTGCCAGCAGGTCGGGGGGCGTCTCCTACAATGAGCAGTTCTTC	CASRSGGVSYNEQFF
TRBV29-1	-	TRBJ2-2	-	TGCAGCGTATCAGGGCCCGGGGAGCTGTTTTTT	CSVSGPGELFF
TRBV12-3/TRBV12-4	-	TRBJ1-1	-	TGTGCCAGCCTCTTTCGGGGGAGCACTGAAGCTTTCTTT	CASLFRGSTEAFF
TRBV7-7	-	TRBJ2-3	-	TGTGCCAGCAGCTTGGACAGAACAGATACGCAGTATTTT	CASSLDRTDTQYF
TRBV18	TRBD1	TRBJ1-1	-	TGTGCCAGCTCACCGACAGGGGTGGTCACTGAAGCTTTCTTT	CASSPTGVVTEAFF
TRBV30	-	TRBJ2-7	-	TGTGCCTGGAGCTTCAGCGGCTACGAGCAGTACTTC	CAWSFSGYEQYF
TRBV27	TRBD1	TRBJ2-3	-	TGTGCCAGCAGTCCCCTCCGGGACAGTGGCACAGATACGCAGTATTTT	CASSPLRDSGTDTQYF
TRBV9	TRBD1	TRBJ1-6	-	TGTGCCAGCAGCGTAGACAGACGGGGACAGGTCTATAATTCACCCCTCCACTTT	CASSVDRRGQVYNSPLHF